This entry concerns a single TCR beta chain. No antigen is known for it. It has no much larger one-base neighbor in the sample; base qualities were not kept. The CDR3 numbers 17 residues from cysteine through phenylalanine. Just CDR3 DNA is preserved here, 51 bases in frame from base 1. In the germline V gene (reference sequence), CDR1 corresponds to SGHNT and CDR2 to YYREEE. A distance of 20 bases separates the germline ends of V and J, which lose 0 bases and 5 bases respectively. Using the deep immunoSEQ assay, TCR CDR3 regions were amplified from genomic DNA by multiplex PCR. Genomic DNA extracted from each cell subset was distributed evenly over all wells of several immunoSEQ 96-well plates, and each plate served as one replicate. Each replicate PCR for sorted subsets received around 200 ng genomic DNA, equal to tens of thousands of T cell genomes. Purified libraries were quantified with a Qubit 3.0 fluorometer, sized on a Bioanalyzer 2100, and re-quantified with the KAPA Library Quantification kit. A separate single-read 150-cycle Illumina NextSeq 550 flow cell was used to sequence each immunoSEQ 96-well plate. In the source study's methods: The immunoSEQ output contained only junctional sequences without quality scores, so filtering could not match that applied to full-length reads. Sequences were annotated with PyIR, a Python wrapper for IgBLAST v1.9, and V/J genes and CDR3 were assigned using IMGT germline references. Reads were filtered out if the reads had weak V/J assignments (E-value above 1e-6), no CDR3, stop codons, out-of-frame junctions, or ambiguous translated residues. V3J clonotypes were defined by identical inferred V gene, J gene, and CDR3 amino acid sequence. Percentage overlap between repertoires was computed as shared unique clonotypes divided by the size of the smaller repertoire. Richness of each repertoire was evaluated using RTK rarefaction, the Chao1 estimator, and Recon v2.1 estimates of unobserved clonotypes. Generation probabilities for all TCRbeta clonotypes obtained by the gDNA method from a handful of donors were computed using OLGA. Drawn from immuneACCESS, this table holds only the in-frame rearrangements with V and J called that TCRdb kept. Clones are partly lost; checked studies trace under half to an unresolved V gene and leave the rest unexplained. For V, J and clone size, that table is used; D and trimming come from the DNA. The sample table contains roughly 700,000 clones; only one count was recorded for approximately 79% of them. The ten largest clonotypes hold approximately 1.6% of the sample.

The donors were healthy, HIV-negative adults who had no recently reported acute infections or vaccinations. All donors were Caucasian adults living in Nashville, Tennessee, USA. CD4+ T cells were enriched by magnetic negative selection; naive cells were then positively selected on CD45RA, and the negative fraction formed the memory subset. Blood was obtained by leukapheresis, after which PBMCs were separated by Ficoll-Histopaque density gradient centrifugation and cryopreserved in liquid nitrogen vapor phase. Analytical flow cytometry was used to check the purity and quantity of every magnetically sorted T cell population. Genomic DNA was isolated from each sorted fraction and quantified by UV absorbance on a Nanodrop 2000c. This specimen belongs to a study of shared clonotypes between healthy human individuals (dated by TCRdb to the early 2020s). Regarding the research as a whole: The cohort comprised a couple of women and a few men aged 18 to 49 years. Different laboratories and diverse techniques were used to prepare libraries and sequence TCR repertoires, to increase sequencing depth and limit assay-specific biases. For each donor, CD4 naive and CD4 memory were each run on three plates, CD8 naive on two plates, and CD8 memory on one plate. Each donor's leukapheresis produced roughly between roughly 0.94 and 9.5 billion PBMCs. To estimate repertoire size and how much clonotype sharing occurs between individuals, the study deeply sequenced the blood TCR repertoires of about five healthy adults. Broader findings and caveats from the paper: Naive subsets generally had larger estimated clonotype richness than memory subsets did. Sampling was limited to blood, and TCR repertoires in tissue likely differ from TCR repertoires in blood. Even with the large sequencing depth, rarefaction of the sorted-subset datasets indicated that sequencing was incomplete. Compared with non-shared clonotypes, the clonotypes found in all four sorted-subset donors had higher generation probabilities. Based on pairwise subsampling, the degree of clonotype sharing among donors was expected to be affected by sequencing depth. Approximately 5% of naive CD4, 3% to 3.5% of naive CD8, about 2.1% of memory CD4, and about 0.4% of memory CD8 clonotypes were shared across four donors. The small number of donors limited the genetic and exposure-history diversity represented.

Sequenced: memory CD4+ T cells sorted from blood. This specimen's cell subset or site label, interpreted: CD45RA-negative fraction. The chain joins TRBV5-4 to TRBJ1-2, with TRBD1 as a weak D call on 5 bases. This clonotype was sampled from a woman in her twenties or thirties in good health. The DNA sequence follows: TGTGCCAGCAGCTTGGAGGCACAGGCCTGGGGTCGGTATGGCTACACCTTC. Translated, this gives CASSLEAQAWGRYGYTF.